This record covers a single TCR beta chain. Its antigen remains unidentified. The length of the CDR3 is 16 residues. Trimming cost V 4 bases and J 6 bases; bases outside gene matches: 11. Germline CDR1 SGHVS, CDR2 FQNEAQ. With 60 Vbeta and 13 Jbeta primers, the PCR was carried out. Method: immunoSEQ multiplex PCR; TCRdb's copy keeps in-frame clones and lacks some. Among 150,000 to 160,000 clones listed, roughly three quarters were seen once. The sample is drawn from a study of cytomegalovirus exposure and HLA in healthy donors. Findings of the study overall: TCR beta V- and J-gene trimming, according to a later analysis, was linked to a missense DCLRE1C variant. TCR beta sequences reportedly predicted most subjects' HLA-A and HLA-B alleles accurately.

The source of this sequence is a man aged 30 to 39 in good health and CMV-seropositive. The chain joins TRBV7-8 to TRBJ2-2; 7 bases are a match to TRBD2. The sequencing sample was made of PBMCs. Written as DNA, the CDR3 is TGTGCCAGCAGCTCAAAACTCAGGGAGGGCCCCGGGGAGCTGTTTTTT. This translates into CASSSKLREGPGELFF.